Listed below are T cell receptor beta chains from one sample, sequenced in a study of CD4 T cells in relation to SARS-CoV-2 and coronaviruses. Libraries were prepared by immunoSEQ multiplex PCR; TCRdb keeps only in-frame clonotypes and omits some of them. The data show tens of thousands of clones, about three quarters seen once. These TCRs' antigens remain unknown. Sequencing was carried out using memory CD4+ T cells from PBMCs, cultured in vitro. These receptors all come from an adult with COVID-19. CDR3s leave out the opening cysteine and the closing phenylalanine or tryptophan.

TRBV19	TRBJ2-7	ASSGGYEQY
TRBV27	TRBJ2-1	ASSPQDLSSYNEQF
TRBV19	TRBJ2-1	ASSSASGRSYNEQF
TRBV2	TRBJ1-1	ASNRQGRVTEAF
TRBV7-9	TRBJ2-3	ASSLASTDTQY
TRBV19	TRBJ2-3	ASSMGDTQY
TRBV7-8	TRBJ2-2	ATLTSANTGELF
TRBV9	TRBJ2-7	ASSPGTGVYEQY
TRBV2	TRBJ1-5	ASERQGGNQPQH
TRBV11-3	TRBJ2-1	ASSPRPGYNEQF
TRBV6-1	TRBJ2-7	ASSEPGGSSGNSYEQY
TRBV7-9	TRBJ2-1	ASAGQGYNEQF
TRBV2	TRBJ1-5	ASNEPKAGNQPQH
TRBV7-6	TRBJ2-1	ASSLLAGDYNEQF
TRBV18	TRBJ1-4	ASSRGQPNEKLF
TRBV6-5	TRBJ2-5	ASSPGQQETQY
TRBV15	TRBJ2-1	ATSRVDRVDNEQF
TRBV6-5	TRBJ1-5	ASSYSSGAGQPQH
TRBV5-1	TRBJ2-1	ASSLELHNEQF
TRBV7-9	TRBJ2-1	ASRPSSDRSYNEQF
TRBV11-2	TRBJ1-4	ASSRNGGNEKLF
TRBV18	TRBJ2-5	ASSAGTAGLGYMETQY
TRBV24-1	TRBJ2-5	ATSDYTGAQETQY
TRBV29-1	TRBJ2-5	SVDGRSGSETQY
TRBV27	TRBJ1-1	ASSFEGPRNTEAF
TRBV5-1	TRBJ2-3	ASSNGLAGGSDTQY
TRBV6-1	TRBJ1-3	ASSESGEGGNTIY
TRBV7-5	TRBJ1-6	VRSFMVESLH
TRBV7-9	TRBJ1-6	ASSLSSASQSFNSPLH
TRBV6-2/TRBV6-3	TRBJ2-1	ASSYGLAPF
TRBV19	TRBJ1-3	ASRSTTRIENGNTIY
TRBV29-1	TRBJ2-5	SVDHGSSGSQETQY
TRBV5-1	TRBJ1-1	ASSLAGRGPTEAF
TRBV5-6	TRBJ2-3	ASSLYPGSDRTDTQY
TRBV27	TRBJ2-3	ASGNSRRLAGYTDTQY
TRBV7-3	TRBJ2-3	ASSSTSADTQY
TRBV28	TRBJ2-1	ASTPRRRNEQF
TRBV6-7	TRBJ2-7	ARPFTSGSVYEQY
TRBV7-8	TRBJ2-5	ASSFLMTSGRASETQY
TRBV3-1/TRBV3-2	TRBJ2-6	ASSHWGVSGANVLT
TRBV30	TRBJ1-5	AWSDGGDQPQH
TRBV7-2	TRBJ2-7	ASSRRGASGSIYEQY
TRBV2	TRBJ2-5	ASSGDRQETQY
TRBV6-5	TRBJ2-1	ASSKTGALGHEQF